The entry that follows covers one TCR beta chain sequence. Original processing notes: Amplification of reference gene primers provided the estimated nucleated cell counts. The assay was immunoSEQ multiplex PCR, and TCRdb's table has in-frame clones only and misses some. V, J and clone size derive from that table, while D and trimming were established from the DNA sequence. The sample yields fewer than 70,000 clones, around 79% seen once. The sample originates from a study of blood T cell repertoires in COVID-19. Study-wide context: From the United States, Italy and Spain came samples of acute and convalescent COVID-19. Nucleic acid was either cDNA or gDNA, and it came from T cells, B-cell-depleted T cells, or PBMCs.

This CDR3 region has 9 residues. This TCR was sampled from a man aged 55 to 70 with acute or convalescent COVID-19. The sequenced material came from peripheral blood. This chain joins TRBV21-1 and TRBJ2-1; TRBD1, the table's D call, was not compared with the DNA. TRBV21-1 is a known pseudogene. CDR3 in amino acids: CATGPGQFF. In DNA form, the CDR3 reads TGTGCCACAGGTCCAGGGCAGTTCTTC.